This TCR beta chain was captured in a study of shared clonotypes between healthy human individuals. Sequencing was performed with immunoSEQ multiplex PCR; in TCRdb, only in-frame clones are kept and a portion is missing. The sample lists some 700,000 clones; roughly 88% were seen once. V lost 5 bases, J lost 0 bases, and 5 bases lay in between. This CDR3 region has 12 residues. CDR1 is SGHTA, CDR2 FQGNSA, per germline. Details on this clone: The sample contains more than one DNA sequence encoding this CDR3.

This rearrangement joins TRBV7-2 to TRBJ2-7, with no clear D. Sequencing used memory CD8+ T cells from PBMCs. Subset described: CD45RO+ cells pooled with CCR7-negative TemRA cells. This TCR came from a man between 18 and 35 years old in good health. Some clones in this sample may be carry-over from other donors' samples. Written as DNA, the CDR3 is TGTGCCAGCAGCCCACGCTCCTACGAGCAGTACTTC. This codes for CASSPRSYEQYF.